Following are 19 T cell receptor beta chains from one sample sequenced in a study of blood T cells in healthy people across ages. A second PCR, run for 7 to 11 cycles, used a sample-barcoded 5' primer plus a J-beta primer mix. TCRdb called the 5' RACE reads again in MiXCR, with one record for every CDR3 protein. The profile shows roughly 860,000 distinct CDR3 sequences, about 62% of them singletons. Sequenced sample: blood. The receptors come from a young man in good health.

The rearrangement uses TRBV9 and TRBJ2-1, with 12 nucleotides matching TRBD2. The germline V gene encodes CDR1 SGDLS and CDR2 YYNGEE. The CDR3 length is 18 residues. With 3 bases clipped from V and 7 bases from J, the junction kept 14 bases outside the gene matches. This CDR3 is CASSARLTLAGGRNEQFF. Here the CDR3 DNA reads TGTGCCAGCAGCGCCCGCTTGACGCTAGCGGGGGGGAGGAATGAGCAGTTCTTC.

DNA of the CDR3: TGTGCCAGCAGTTACTCGATGTCAGGGTATGCATCCTACAATGAGCAGTTCTTC. Amino acids: CASSYSMSGYASYNEQFF. The chain carries TRBV6-5 and TRBJ2-1; possibly TRBD1 for D (5 bases). Germline CDR1 MNHEY, CDR2 SVGAGI. The CDR3 extends over 18 amino acids. Trimming stripped 0 bases from V and 1 base from J, with 16 bases between.

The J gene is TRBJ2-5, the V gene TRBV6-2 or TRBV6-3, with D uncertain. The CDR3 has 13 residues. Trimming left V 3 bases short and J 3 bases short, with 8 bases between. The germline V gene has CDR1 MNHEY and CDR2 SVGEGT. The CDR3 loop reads CASSYFKEETQYF. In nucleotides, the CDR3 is TGTGCCAGCAGTTATTTCAAGGAAGAGACCCAGTACTTC.

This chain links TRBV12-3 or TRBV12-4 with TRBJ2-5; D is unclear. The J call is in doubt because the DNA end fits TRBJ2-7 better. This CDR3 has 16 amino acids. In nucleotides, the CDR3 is TGTGCCAGCAGCCCCTTGGCCCCTAGGGATTCGCGCGAGCAGTACTTC. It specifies CASSPLAPRDSREQYF.

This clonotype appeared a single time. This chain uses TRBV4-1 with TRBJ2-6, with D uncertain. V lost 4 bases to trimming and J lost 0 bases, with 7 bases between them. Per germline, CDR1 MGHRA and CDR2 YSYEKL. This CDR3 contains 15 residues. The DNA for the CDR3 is TGCGCCAGCAGCCTCTTCCCCTCTGGGGCCAACGTCCTGACTTTC. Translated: CASSLFPSGANVLTF.

The CDR3 sequence is CSAHSTSGDDNEQFF. In nucleotides, the CDR3 is TGCAGTGCTCATTCCACTAGCGGGGACGACAATGAGCAGTTCTTC. The V gene is TRBV20-1, the J gene TRBJ2-1, with 10 bases fitting TRBD2. Germline V gene data show CDR1 as DFQATT and CDR2 as SNEGSKA (reference sequence). V gave up 5 bases and J gave up 5 bases; unmatched junction bases: 9. The CDR3 has 15 residues.

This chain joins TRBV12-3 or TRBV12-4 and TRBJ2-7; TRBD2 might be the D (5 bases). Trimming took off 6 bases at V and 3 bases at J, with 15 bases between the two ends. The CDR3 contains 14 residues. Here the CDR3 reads CASSPDSVGYEQYF. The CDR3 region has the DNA TGTGCCAGCAGCCCGGACTCGGTCGGCTACGAGCAGTACTTC.

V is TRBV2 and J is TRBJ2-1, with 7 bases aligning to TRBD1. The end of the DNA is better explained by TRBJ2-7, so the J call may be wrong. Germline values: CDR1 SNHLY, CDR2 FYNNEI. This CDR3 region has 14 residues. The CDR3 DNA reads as TGTGCCAGCAGTGGACAGGGAACCACCTACGAGCAGTACTTC. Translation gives CASSGQGTTYEQYF.

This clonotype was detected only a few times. CDR3 coding DNA: TGTGCCAGCAGCCAAACGACAGGCCTACGGGGTGAGCAGTTCTTC. Its protein is CASSQTTGLRGEQFF. J is TRBJ2-1 and V is TRBV14, with D tentatively TRBD1 (6 bases). The CDR3 spans 15 residues. Germline V CDR1 and CDR2: SGHDN, FVKESK. With 2 bases removed from V and 9 bases from J, the gap between germline ends came to 17 bases.

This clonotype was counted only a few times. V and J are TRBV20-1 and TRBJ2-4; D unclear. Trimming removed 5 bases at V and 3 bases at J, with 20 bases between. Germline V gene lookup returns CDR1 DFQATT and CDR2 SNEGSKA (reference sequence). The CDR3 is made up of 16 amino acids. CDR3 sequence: CSAPLSALLGKNIQYF. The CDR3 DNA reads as TGCAGTGCTCCCCTGTCCGCTCTATTAGGCAAAAACATTCAGTACTTC.

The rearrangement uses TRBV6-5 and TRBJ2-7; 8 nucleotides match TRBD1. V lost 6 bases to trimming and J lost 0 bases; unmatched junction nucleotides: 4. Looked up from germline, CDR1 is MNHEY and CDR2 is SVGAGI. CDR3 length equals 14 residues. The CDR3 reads CASSRQGPSYEQYF. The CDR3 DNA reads TGTGCCAGCAGCCGACAGGGGCCCTCCTACGAGCAGTACTTC.

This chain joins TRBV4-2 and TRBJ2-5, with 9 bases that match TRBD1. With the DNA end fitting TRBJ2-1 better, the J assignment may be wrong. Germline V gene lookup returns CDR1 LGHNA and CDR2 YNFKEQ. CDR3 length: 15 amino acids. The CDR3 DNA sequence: TGTGCCAGCAGTCCTTCACAGGGGGCGAAAGAGACCCAGTTCTTC. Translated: CASSPSQGAKETQFF.

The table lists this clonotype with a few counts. CDR3 sequence (DNA): TGCAGCGTTGAAGACACAGGGTCGCGGGGCTACACCTTC. Its translation: CSVEDTGSRGYTF. The rearrangement links TRBV29-1 to TRBJ1-2; D possibly corresponds to TRBD1 (6 bases). CDR3 length: 13 residues. V was shortened by 0 bases and J by 8 bases, with 13 bases between the two germline ends. Germline CDR1 SQVTM, CDR2 ANQGSEA.

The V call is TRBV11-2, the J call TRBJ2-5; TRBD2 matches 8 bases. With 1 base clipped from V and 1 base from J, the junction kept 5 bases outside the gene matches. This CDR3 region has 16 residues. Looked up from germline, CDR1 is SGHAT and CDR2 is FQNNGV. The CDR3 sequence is CASSLVGGAPQETQYF. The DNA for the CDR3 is TGTGCCAGCAGCTTAGTCGGGGGGGCCCCCCAAGAGACCCAGTACTTC. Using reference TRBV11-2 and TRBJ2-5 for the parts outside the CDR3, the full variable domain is EAGVAQSPRYKIIEKRQSVAFWCNPISGHATLYWYQQILGQGPKLLIQFQNNGVVDDSQLPKDRFSAERLKGVDSTLKIQPAKLEDSAVYLCASSLVGGAPQETQYFGPGTRLLVL.

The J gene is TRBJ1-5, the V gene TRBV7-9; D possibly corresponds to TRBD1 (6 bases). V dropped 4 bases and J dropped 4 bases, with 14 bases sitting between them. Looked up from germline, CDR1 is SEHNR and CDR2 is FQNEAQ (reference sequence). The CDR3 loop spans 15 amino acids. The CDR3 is CASSSLQGTNQPQHF. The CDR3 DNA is TGTGCCAGCAGCTCACTTCAGGGGACAAATCAGCCCCAGCATTTT.

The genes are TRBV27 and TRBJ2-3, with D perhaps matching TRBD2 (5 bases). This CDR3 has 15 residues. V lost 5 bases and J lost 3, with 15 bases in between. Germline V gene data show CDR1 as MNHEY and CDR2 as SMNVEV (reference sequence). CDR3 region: CASSTGESATDTQYF. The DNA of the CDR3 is TGTGCCAGCAGTACTGGGGAGTCTGCAACAGATACGCAGTATTTT.

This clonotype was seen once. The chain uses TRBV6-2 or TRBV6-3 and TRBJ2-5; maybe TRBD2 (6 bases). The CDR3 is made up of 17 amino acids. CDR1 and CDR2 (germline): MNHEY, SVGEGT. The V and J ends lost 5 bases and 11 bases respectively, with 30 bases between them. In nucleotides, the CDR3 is TGTGCCAGCAGTGGGCGCCGGGGGATTAGCTCCTACAATGAGCAGTACTTC. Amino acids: CASSGRRGISSYNEQYF.

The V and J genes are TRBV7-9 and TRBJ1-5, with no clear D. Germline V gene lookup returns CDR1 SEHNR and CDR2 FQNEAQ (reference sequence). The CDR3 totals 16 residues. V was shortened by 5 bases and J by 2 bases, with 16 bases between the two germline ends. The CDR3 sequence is CASSPPGLAGNQPQHF. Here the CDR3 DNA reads TGTGCCAGCAGCCCCCCGGGCTTAGCGGGCAATCAGCCCCAGCATTTT. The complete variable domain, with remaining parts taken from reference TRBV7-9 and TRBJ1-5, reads DTGVSQNPRHKITKRGQNVTFRCDPISEHNRLYWYRQTLGQGPEFLTYFQNEAQLEKSRLLSDRFSAERPKGSFSTLEIQRTEQGDSAMYLCASSPPGLAGNQPQHFGDGTRLSIL.

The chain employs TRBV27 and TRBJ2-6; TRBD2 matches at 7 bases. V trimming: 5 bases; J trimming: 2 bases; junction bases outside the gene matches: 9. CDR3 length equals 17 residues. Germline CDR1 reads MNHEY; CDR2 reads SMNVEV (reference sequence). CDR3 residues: CASSLAGGIPGANVLTF. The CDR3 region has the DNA TGTGCCAGCAGTCTAGCCGGGGGGATCCCTGGGGCCAACGTCCTGACTTTC.